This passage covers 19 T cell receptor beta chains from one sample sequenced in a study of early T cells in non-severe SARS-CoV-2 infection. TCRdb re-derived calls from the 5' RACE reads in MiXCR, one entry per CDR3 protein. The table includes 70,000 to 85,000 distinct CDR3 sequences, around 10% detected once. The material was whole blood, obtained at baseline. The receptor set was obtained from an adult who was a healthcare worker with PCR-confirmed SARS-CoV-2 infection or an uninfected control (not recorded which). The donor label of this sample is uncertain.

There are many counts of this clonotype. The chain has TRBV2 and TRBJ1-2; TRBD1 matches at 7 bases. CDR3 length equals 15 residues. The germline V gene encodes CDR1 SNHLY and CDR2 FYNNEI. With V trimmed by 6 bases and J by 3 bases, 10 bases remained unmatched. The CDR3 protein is CASSLTGTAYYGYTF. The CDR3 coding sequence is TGTGCCAGCAGCCTGACCGGGACAGCCTACTATGGCTACACCTTC.

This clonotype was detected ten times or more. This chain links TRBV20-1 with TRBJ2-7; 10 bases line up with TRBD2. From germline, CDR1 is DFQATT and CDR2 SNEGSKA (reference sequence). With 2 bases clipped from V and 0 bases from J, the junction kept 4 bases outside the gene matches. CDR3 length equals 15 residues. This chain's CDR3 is CSARPSGSFSYEQYF. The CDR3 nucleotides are TGCAGTGCTAGACCTAGCGGGAGTTTCTCCTACGAGCAGTACTTC.

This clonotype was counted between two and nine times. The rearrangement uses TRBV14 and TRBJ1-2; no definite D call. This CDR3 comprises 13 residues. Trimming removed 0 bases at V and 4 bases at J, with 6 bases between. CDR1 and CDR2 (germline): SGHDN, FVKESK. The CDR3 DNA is TGTGCCAGCAGCCAAGATGCCGCCTATGGCTACACCTTC. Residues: CASSQDAAYGYTF.

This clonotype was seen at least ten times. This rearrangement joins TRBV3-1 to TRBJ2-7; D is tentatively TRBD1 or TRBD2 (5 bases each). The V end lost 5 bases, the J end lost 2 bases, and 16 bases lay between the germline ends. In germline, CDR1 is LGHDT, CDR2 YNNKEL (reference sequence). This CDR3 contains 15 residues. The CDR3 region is CASSLELSGPYEQYF. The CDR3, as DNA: TGTGCCAGCAGCTTAGAATTATCGGGGCCCTACGAGCAGTACTTC.

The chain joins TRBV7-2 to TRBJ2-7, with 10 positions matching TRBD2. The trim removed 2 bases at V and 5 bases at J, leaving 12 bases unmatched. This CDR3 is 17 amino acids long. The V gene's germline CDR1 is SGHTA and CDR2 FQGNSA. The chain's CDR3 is CASSLLGAGGPQDEQYF. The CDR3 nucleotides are TGTGCCAGCAGCTTATTGGGAGCGGGGGGGCCTCAGGACGAGCAGTACTTC. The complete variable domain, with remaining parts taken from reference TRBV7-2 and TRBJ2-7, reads GAGVSQSPSNKVTEKGKDVELRCDPISGHTALYWYRQSLGQGLEFLIYFQGNSAPDKSGLPSDRFSAERTGGSVSTLTIQRTQQEDSAVYLCASSLLGAGGPQDEQYFGPGTRLTVT.

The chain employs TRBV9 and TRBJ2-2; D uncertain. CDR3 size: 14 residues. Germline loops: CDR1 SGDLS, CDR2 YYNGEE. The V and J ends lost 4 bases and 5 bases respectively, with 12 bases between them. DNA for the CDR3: TGTGCCAGCAGCCCCAGACTGGCTACCGGGGAGCTGTTTTTT. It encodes CASSPRLATGELFF.

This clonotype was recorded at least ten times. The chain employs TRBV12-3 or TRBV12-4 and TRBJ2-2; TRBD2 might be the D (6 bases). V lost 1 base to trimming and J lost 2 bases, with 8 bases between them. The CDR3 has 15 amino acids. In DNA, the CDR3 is TGTGCCAGCAGTTTAGGGACTATTAACACCGGGGAGCTGTTTTTT. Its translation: CASSLGTINTGELFF.

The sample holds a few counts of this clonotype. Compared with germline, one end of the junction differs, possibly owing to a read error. In nucleotides, the CDR3 is TGTGCCAGCAGTGCAACGGGGGCCAGAAACATTCAGTACTTC. Its protein is CASSATGARNIQYF. J is TRBJ2-4 and V is TRBV2, with D possibly called TRBD1 or TRBD2 (6 bases each). Per germline, CDR1 SNHLY and CDR2 FYNNEI. The CDR3 totals 14 residues.

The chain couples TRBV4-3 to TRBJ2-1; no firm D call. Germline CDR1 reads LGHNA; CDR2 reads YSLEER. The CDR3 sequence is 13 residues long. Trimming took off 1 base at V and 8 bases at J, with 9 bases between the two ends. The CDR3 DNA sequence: TGCGCCAGCAGCCAAGTGGTGTCCCATGAGCAGTTCTTC. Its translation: CASSQVVSHEQFF.

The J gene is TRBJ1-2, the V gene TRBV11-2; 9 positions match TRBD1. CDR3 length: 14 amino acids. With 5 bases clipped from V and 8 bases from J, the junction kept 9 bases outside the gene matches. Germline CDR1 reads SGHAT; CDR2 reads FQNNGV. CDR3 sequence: CASSPSGTGSGYTF. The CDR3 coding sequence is TGTGCCAGCAGCCCCTCCGGGACAGGGTCAGGCTACACCTTC. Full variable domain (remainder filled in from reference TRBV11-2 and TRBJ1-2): EAGVAQSPRYKIIEKRQSVAFWCNPISGHATLYWYQQILGQGPKLLIQFQNNGVVDDSQLPKDRFSAERLKGVDSTLKIQPAKLEDSAVYLCASSPSGTGSGYTFGSGTRLTVV.

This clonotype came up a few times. CDR3 residues: CASSSLGQNNEQFF. The CDR3 DNA reads TGTGCCAGCAGTTCTCTAGGACAGAACAATGAGCAGTTCTTC. The chain recombines TRBV12-3 or TRBV12-4 with TRBJ2-1; possible D gene TRBD1, 6 bases. There are 14 residues in the CDR3. V was clipped by 4 bases and J by 5 bases, with 12 bases between them.

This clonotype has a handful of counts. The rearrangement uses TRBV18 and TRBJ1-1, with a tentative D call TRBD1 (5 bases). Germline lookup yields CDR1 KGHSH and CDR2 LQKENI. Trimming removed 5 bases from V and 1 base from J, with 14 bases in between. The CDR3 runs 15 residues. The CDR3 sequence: CASSMTQDGNTEAFF. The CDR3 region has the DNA TGTGCCAGCTCAATGACACAGGATGGGAACACTGAAGCTTTCTTT.

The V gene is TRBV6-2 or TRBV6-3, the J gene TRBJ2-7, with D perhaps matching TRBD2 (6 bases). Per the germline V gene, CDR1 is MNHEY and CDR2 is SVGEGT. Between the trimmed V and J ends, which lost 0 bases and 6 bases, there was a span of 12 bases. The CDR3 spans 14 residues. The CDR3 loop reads CASSYSAGGREQYF. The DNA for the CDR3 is TGTGCCAGCAGTTACTCCGCCGGAGGGCGCGAGCAGTACTTC.

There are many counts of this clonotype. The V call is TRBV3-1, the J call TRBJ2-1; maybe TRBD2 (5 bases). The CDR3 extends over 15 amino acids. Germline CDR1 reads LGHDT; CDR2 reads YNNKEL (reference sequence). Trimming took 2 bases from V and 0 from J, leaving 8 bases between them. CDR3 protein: CASSQIASSYNEQFF. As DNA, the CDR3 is TGTGCCAGCAGCCAAATAGCGAGCTCCTACAATGAGCAGTTCTTC.

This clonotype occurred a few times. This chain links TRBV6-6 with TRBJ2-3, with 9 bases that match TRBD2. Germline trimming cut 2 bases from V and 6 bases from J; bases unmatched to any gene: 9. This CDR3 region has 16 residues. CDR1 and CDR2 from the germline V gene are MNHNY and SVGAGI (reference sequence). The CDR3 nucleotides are TGTGCCAGCAGTTACGGGGTAGCGGGAGAGGGGGATACGCAGTATTTT. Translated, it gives CASSYGVAGEGDTQYF.

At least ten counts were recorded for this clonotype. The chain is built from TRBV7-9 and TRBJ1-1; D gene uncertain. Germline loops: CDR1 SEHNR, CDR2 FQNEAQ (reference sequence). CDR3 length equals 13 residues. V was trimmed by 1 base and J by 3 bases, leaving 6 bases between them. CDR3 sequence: CASSLVQDTEAFF. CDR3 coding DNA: TGTGCCAGCAGCTTAGTTCAGGACACTGAAGCTTTCTTT.

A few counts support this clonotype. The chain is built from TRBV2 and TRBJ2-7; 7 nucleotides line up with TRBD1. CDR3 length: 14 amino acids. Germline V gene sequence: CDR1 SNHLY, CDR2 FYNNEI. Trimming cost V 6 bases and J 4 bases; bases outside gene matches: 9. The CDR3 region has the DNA TGTGCCAGCAGGCTGACAGGGAGAGTGTACGAGCAGTACTTC. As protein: CASRLTGRVYEQYF.

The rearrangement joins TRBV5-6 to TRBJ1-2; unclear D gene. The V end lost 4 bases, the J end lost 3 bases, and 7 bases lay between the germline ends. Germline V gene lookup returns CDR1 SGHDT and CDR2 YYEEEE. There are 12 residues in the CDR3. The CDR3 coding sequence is TGTGCCAGCAGCGAGAACGACTATGGCTACACCTTC. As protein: CASSENDYGYTF.

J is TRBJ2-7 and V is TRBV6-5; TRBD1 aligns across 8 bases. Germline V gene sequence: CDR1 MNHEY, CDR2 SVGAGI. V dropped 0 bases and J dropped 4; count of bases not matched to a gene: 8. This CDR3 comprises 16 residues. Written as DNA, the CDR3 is TGTGCCAGCAGTTACTCGCGGGCAGGGGGCGGATACGAGCAGTACTTC. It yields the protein CASSYSRAGGGYEQYF.